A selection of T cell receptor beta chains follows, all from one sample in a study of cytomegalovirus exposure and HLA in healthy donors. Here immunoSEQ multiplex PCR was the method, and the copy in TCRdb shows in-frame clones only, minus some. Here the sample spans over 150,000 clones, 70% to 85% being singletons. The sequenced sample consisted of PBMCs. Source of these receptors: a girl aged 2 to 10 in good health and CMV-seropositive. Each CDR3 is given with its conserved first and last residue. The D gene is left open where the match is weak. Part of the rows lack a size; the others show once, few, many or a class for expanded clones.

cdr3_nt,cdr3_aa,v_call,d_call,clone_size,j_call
TGTGCCAGCATTAAGGTGGGAGTATCAGAGACCCAGTACTTC,CASIKVGVSETQYF,TRBV28,.,.,TRBJ2-5
TGTGCCAGCAGCGATCCGGGACTAGTATCCGCAGATACGCAGTATTTT,CASSDPGLVSADTQYF,TRBV7-6,TRBD2,.,TRBJ2-3
TGTGCCAGCAGCCGAGGACAGGGGAGCTCCTACGAGCAGTACTTC,CASSRGQGSSYEQYF,TRBV7-2,TRBD1,.,TRBJ2-7
TGTGCCAGCACCATCGCCTCCCAGGGCAAGAAGGAAAAACTGTTTTTT,CASTIASQGKKEKLFF,TRBV7-2,.,.,TRBJ1-4
TGCGCCAGCAGCATTATGTCGGGATGGAACACTGAAGCTTTCTTT,CASSIMSGWNTEAFF,TRBV4-1,.,few,TRBJ1-1
TGTGCCAGCAGCGTAGACAGGCCAGGAGGGAACACCATATATTTT,CASSVDRPGGNTIYF,TRBV9,.,few,TRBJ1-3
TGCGCCAGCAGCTTGGATAGAAGCTCCTACAATGAGCAGTTCTTC,CASSLDRSSYNEQFF,TRBV5-1,.,.,TRBJ2-1
TGTGCCACCGTGGCCATCCGGGACAGCCCGCAGAACACTGAAGCTTTCTTT,CATVAIRDSPQNTEAFF,TRBV10-3,TRBD1,.,TRBJ1-1
TGTGCCAGCAGCCCTCCGGGACAGGGTCCTTGGCCCCACTTT,CASSPPGQGPWPHF,TRBV6-1,TRBD1,.,TRBJ1-6
TGTGCCAGTAGTATAGTCGACGCAGGGGTTCAGCCCCAGCATTTT,CASSIVDAGVQPQHF,TRBV19,.,.,TRBJ1-5
TGTGCCAGCAGCTCCTACCCCGGACAGACCCTCTCCTACGAGCAGTACTTC,CASSSYPGQTLSYEQYF,TRBV7-6,.,.,TRBJ2-7
TGCAGTGCTCGAAGGGGTGATACGCAGTATTTT,CSARRGDTQYF,TRBV20-1,.,.,TRBJ2-3
TGTGCCAGCAGCTTGACCATCGAGGAGACCCAGTACTTC,CASSLTIEETQYF,TRBV5-6,.,.,TRBJ2-5
TGTGCCAGCAGCCGGGGGGAGTATAGCAATCAGCCCCAGCATTTT,CASSRGEYSNQPQHF,TRBV27,.,.,TRBJ1-5
TGTGCCAGCAGTTACTCGGGGGGGAGGACTGAAGCTTTCTTT,CASSYSGGRTEAFF,TRBV6-5,.,once,TRBJ1-1
TGCGCCAGCAGCCAAGAAGCGATAAGGGACAGGGGGACGGTGGCCGGGGAGCTGTTTTTT,CASSQEAIRDRGTVAGELFF,TRBV4-1,TRBD1,.,TRBJ2-2
TGTGCAACTGGAGGGGCGAAGAACACTGAAGCTTTCTTT,CATGGAKNTEAFF,TRBV12-5,.,.,TRBJ1-1
TGTGCCAGTAGGTACCGGACAGTGAACACTGAAGCTTTCTTT,CASRYRTVNTEAFF,TRBV19,.,.,TRBJ1-1
TGCGCCAGCAGCTGGTCTAGCCGGGAGACCCAGTACTTC,CASSWSSRETQYF,TRBV5-1,.,.,TRBJ2-5
TGTGCCAGTAGTATTCAGTACCCAACTAATGAAAAACTGTTTTTT,CASSIQYPTNEKLFF,TRBV19,.,.,TRBJ1-4
TGTGCCAGCAGCACAGGACAGGGGCCCAATGAGCAGTTCTTC,CASSTGQGPNEQFF,TRBV21-1,.,.,TRBJ2-1
TGCAGCGCTCTGGACCGACAGTCTCAAGAGACCCAGTACTTC,CSALDRQSQETQYF,TRBV29-1,.,.,TRBJ2-5
TGCGCCAGCAGTGGGGCCTGGGGGGCTGAAGCTTTCTTT,CASSGAWGAEAFF,TRBV10-1,.,few,TRBJ1-1
TGTGCCAGCAGTTACTCACCCGGGGAAGACTATGGCTACACCTTC,CASSYSPGEDYGYTF,TRBV6-6,.,few,TRBJ1-2